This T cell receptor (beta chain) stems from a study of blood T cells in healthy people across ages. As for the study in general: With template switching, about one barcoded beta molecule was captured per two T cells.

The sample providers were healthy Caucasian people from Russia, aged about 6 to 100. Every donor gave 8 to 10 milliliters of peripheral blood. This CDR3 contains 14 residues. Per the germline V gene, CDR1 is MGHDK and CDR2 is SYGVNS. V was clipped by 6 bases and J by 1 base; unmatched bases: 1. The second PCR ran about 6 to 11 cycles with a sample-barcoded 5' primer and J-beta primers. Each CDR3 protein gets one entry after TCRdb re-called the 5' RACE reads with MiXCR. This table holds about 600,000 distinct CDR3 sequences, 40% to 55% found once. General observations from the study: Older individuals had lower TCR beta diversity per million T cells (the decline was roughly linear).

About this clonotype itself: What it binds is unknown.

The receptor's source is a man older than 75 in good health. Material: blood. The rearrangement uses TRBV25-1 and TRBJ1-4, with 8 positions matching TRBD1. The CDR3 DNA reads TGTGCCAGCAGCAGGGGGCTAACTAATGAAAAACTGTTTTTT. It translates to CASSRGLTNEKLFF.